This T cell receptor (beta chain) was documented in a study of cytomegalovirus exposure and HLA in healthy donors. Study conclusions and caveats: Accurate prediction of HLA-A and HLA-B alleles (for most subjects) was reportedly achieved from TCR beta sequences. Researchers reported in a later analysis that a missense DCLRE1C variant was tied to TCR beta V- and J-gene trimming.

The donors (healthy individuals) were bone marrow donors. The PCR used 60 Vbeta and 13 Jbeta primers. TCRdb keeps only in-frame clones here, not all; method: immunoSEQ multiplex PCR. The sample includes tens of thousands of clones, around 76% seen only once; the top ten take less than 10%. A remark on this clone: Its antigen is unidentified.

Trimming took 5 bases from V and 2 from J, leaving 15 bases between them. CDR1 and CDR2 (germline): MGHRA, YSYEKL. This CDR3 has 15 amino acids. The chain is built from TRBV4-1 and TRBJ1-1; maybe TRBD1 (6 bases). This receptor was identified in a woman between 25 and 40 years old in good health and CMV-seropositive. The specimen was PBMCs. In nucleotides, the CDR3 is TGCGCCAGCAGCGATCCGGGACAAAGAAACACTGAAGCTTTCTTT. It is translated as CASSDPGQRNTEAFF.